These 17 T cell receptor beta chains were sequenced from one sample in a study of T cells expressing NK-cell markers. TCRdb re-called the 5' RACE reads; every CDR3 protein appears as one record, without DNA. The clone table shows about 400,000 distinct CDR3 sequences, with the ten largest holding about 10%. Input material: blood T cells: a sorted CD56 or NKG2C T cell subset, CD4+ or CD8+ T cells, or bulk PBMC T cells (not recorded which). All receptors come from a woman in her forties or fifties in good health.

This chain joins TRBV5-1 and TRBJ2-7; no DNA is available, so the TRBD2 call from TCRdb remains unchecked. CDR3 size: 14 residues. Germline-derived CDR1 and CDR2 are SGHRS and YFSETQ. CDR3 region: CASELDPGSYEQYF. The whole variable domain, remainder taken from reference TRBV5-1 and TRBJ2-7, is KAGVTQTPRYLIKTRGQQVTLSCSPISGHRSVSWYQQTPGQGLQFLFEYFSETQRNKGNFPGRFSGRQFSNSRSEMNVSTLELGDSALYLCASELDPGSYEQYFGPGTRLTVT.

The chain carries TRBV12-3 or TRBV12-4 and TRBJ1-1; no DNA is available, so the TRBD1 call from TCRdb remains unchecked. The CDR3 contains 15 residues. CDR3 amino acids: CASSHPGQGYTEAFF.

V usage is TRBV7-8 and J usage is TRBJ2-3; TCRdb indicates TRBD2, and absent DNA this call remains unverified. Germline CDR1 is SGHVS and CDR2 is FQNEAQ. The CDR3 totals 14 residues. This chain's CDR3 is CASSPRAGSDTQYF.

This chain uses TRBV5-1 with TRBJ2-1; with no DNA, the TCRdb D assignment of TRBD1 cannot be verified. The CDR3 loop spans 15 amino acids. Germline-derived CDR1 and CDR2 are SGHRS and YFSETQ. This CDR3 reads CASSSGQGVNNEQFF.

The chain joins TRBV11-2 to TRBJ1-2; the TRBD1 assignment by TCRdb is unverifiable without DNA. The CDR3 consists of 15 residues. CDR1 and CDR2 (germline): SGHAT, FQNNGV. CDR3 loop: CASSTPGQELYGYTF.

The chain uses TRBV5-6 and TRBJ1-1; the D gene TCRdb calls, TRBD1, cannot be checked with no DNA. Germline CDR1 SGHDT, CDR2 YYEEEE. CDR3 length equals 15 residues. CDR3: CASSLGDKTPLEAFF.

The chain links TRBV14 to TRBJ2-1. This CDR3 has 12 residues. The V gene's germline CDR1 is SGHDN and CDR2 FVKESK. The chain's CDR3 is CASSQVLREQFF.

The chain carries TRBV29-1 and TRBJ2-7; the TCRdb call, TRBD2, lacks DNA for checking. This CDR3 comprises 14 residues. The germline CDR1 and CDR2 sequences are SQVTM and ANQGSEA. The CDR3 region is CSVAVGRATGEQYF.

This chain uses TRBV20-1 with TRBJ1-1; checking the TCRdb D call of TRBD1 is not possible without DNA. CDR3 length equals 13 residues. Germline-derived CDR1 and CDR2 are DFQATT and SNEGSKA (reference sequence). CDR3 sequence reads: CSGMGVSNTEAFF.

This chain connects TRBV5-6 to TRBJ2-1; the D call of TRBD1 rests on TCRdb alone, since no DNA is present to check it. The CDR3 has 13 amino acids. The germline CDR1 and CDR2 sequences are SGHDT and YYEEEE. CDR3 residues: CASSYQGADEQFF.

The gene calls are TRBV10-2 and TRBJ2-5; lacking DNA, the TRBD2 call made by TCRdb goes unchecked. The CDR3 has 13 amino acids. Germline lookup yields CDR1 WSHSY and CDR2 SAAADI. This chain's CDR3 is CASSSGIKETQYF.

V is TRBV5-1 and J is TRBJ2-2; TCRdb's D call of TRBD1 is untestable without DNA. The CDR3 spans 15 residues. Germline V lookup: CDR1 SGHRS, CDR2 YFSETQ. Here the CDR3 reads CASRLTGGGGGELFF. The full variable domain, in which reference TRBV5-1 and TRBJ2-2 provide the parts outside the CDR3, is KAGVTQTPRYLIKTRGQQVTLSCSPISGHRSVSWYQQTPGQGLQFLFEYFSETQRNKGNFPGRFSGRQFSNSRSEMNVSTLELGDSALYLCASRLTGGGGGELFFGEGSRLTVL.

The chain employs TRBV6-5 and TRBJ2-7; TCRdb designates TRBD1, a call that cannot be tested without DNA. CDR1 is MNHEY and CDR2 is SVGAGI in the germline V gene. CDR3 length equals 14 residues. The CDR3 is CASTLTRTSGEQYF.

This chain connects TRBV7-9 to TRBJ2-1. Per germline, CDR1 SEHNR and CDR2 FQNEAQ (reference sequence). The CDR3 sequence is 15 residues long. CDR3 residues: CASSLDPENYNEQFF. The full variable domain, in which reference TRBV7-9 and TRBJ2-1 provide the parts outside the CDR3, is DTGVSQNPRHKITKRGQNVTFRCDPISEHNRLYWYRQTLGQGPEFLTYFQNEAQLEKSRLLSDRFSAERPKGSFSTLEIQRTEQGDSAMYLCASSLDPENYNEQFFGPGTRLTVL.

This chain joins TRBV11-2 and TRBJ2-7; TCRdb proposes TRBD2, but this gene call is untestable without DNA. Germline V gene data show CDR1 as SGHAT and CDR2 as FQNNGV. There are 14 residues in the CDR3. The CDR3 loop is CASSFAGSSYEQYF.

The V and J genes are TRBV4-1 and TRBJ2-7; TCRdb indicates TRBD2, and absent DNA this call remains unverified. The CDR3 spans 15 residues. Germline V gives CDR1 MGHRA, CDR2 YSYEKL. The CDR3 loop reads CASSQSTGLAHEQYF.

The chain links TRBV5-6 to TRBJ2-3; the D call of TRBD2 rests on TCRdb alone, since no DNA is present to check it. CDR1 and CDR2 from the germline V gene are SGHDT and YYEEEE. The CDR3 is 16 residues long. CDR3 sequence reads: CASSRGAGEATDTQYF.